The TCR beta chain described here comes from a study of CD4+ T cells in melanoma. Findings and limits, study-wide: A reported correlation linked neoantigen-specific CD4+ T cells to CD8+, macrophage and B cell function. Neoantigen-specific CD4+ T cells in melanoma reportedly had diverse differentiation states.

Germline lookup yields CDR1 MNHNS and CDR2 SASEGT. Trimming took 5 bases from V and 8 from J; bases not matched to a gene: 8. This CDR3 spans 13 amino acids. Remarks on this clone: Its antigen is as yet unknown.

Using immunoSEQ multiplex PCR, the repertoire was profiled, and TCRdb retains in-frame clones only, with some absent. The table shows about 13,000 clones, with roughly three quarters occurring only once. The source of this sequence is a human donor with melanoma. V gene TRBV6-1 combines with J gene TRBJ1-2; 7 bases are shared with TRBD1. Sequencing input: cells from a culture (not recorded whether cultured in vitro). CDR3 sequence: CASSRDRVGGYTF. The CDR3 DNA sequence: TGTGCCAGCAGTCGCGACAGGGTGGGAGGCTACACCTTC.